Each of the 28 T cell receptor beta chains below was sequenced from the same sample in a study of read filtering for tumor transcriptome and immune sequencing. From about 0.4 ug of RNA, a library with molecular barcoded alpha/delta and beta/gamma adaptors was made. TCRdb independently ran MiXCR on the reads; one entry per CDR3 protein. The sample lists 35,000 to 50,000 distinct CDR3 sequences, less than 20% occurring once. Material: a population of CD138-negative cells sorted from bone marrow. The source of these receptors is a donor at least 40 years old with multiple myeloma.

This clonotype was recorded many times. V and J are TRBV19 and TRBJ2-6; D remains ambiguous. This CDR3 spans 15 amino acids. Trimming cost V 4 bases and J 0 bases, with 7 bases left between them. Germline CDR1 LNHDA, CDR2 SQIVND (reference sequence). The CDR3, as DNA: TGTGCCAGTAGTACAGGAGACTCTGGGGCCAACGTCCTGACTTTC. This translates into CASSTGDSGANVLTF.

As concerns this clonotype: This sequence may be a read error, since a much larger clone differs from it by one base. V is TRBV2 and J is TRBJ2-7; tentatively, D is TRBD1 (6 bases). V was trimmed by 8 bases and J by 5 bases, leaving 10 bases between them. Germline V CDR1 and CDR2: SNHLY, FYNNEI. The CDR3 length is 11 residues. CDR3 in DNA: TGTGCCAGCCGGGCAGGGGACGAGCAGTACTTC. It is translated as CASRAGDEQYF.

This clonotype was counted a few times. V usage is TRBV19 and J usage is TRBJ2-5; 12 nucleotides align to TRBD2. J was trimmed by 2 bases and V by 7 bases; bases with no gene match: 11. Germline V CDR1 and CDR2: LNHDA, SQIVND (reference sequence). The CDR3 is 17 amino acids. CDR3: CASNNVGLAGHQETQYF. The CDR3 DNA follows: TGTGCCAGTAATAATGTCGGACTAGCGGGACATCAAGAGACCCAGTACTTC.

The table lists this clonotype with many counts. The rearrangement joins TRBV6-1 to TRBJ2-2; 10 bases line up with TRBD2. CDR1 and CDR2 (germline): MNHNS, SASEGT. This CDR3 contains 15 residues. V lost 4 bases and J lost 6; bases outside the gene matches: 5. CDR3: CASSVLAGISGELFF. The CDR3 DNA reads TGTGCCAGCAGTGTACTAGCGGGAATATCCGGGGAGCTGTTTTTT.

This clonotype has ten or more counts. The J gene is TRBJ2-5, the V gene TRBV19; 7 nucleotides match TRBD1. There are 14 residues in the CDR3. V shed 3 bases, J shed 1 base, and the junction held 2 bases outside the gene matches. From germline, CDR1 is LNHDA and CDR2 SQIVND (reference sequence). The CDR3 region is CASSIGTAQETQYF. Here the CDR3 DNA reads TGTGCCAGTAGTATCGGGACAGCCCAAGAGACCCAGTACTTC.

This clonotype came up many times. This chain joins TRBV30 and TRBJ2-1; 8 nucleotides line up with TRBD1. Germline V gene data show CDR1 as GTSNPN and CDR2 as SVGIG (reference sequence). The CDR3 loop spans 14 amino acids. The J segment lost 10 bases and the V segment lost 4 bases, leaving 12 bases of the junction unmatched. The CDR3 DNA follows: TGTGCCTGGACGACCGGGACAGGCCTCCCGGAGCAGTTCTTC. As protein: CAWTTGTGLPEQFF.

This clonotype was counted many times. The rearrangement joins TRBV7-2 to TRBJ2-5; D gene unclear. The CDR3 totals 14 residues. V was pared by 5 bases and J by 1 base, with 11 bases between. Per germline, CDR1 SGHTA and CDR2 FQGNSA. The CDR3: CASSPSGVQETQYF. The CDR3, as DNA: TGTGCCAGCAGCCCGTCCGGAGTCCAAGAGACCCAGTACTTC.

Concerning this clonotype itself: This may be a read error, as it is one base from a much larger clone. This chain joins TRBV6-2 or TRBV6-3 and TRBJ2-5; 8 bases line up with TRBD1. CDR1 and CDR2 from the germline V gene are MNHEY and SVGEGT. This CDR3 spans 14 amino acids. CDR3: CASSTTGVQDTQYF. The CDR3 DNA follows: TGTGCCAGCAGTACGACAGGGGTCCAAGATACCCAGTACTTC.

This clonotype was detected many times. The chain carries TRBV13 and TRBJ2-3, with 7 bases fitting TRBD2. With 5 bases clipped from V and 2 bases from J, the junction kept 10 bases outside the gene matches. Per the germline V gene, CDR1 is PRHDT and CDR2 is FYEKMQ (reference sequence). This CDR3 contains 16 residues. CDR3 protein: CASSHTSDRLTDTQYF. The CDR3 DNA follows: TGTGCCAGCAGCCACACTAGCGACCGACTCACAGATACGCAGTATTTT.

This clonotype is termed medium-sized. The chain couples TRBV11-3 to TRBJ2-1, with D possibly being TRBD1 (5 bases). The germline CDR1 and CDR2 sequences are SGHNT and YENEEA. This CDR3 has 13 amino acids. With 6 bases removed from V and 8 bases from J, the gap between germline ends came to 14 bases. The CDR3 region has the DNA TGTGCCAGCAGATTAAGGGGATGGGATGAGCAGTTCTTC. Translation: CASRLRGWDEQFF. The complete variable domain, with remaining parts taken from reference TRBV11-3 and TRBJ2-1, reads EAGVVQSPRYKIIEKKQPVAFWCNPISGHNTLYWYLQNLGQGPELLIRYENEEAVDDSQLPKDRFSAERLKGVDSTLKIQPAELGDSAVYLCASRLRGWDEQFFGPGTRLTVL.

This clonotype was seen ten or more times. This chain joins TRBV5-6 and TRBJ1-2; D gene unclear. This CDR3 has 12 residues. Trimming took 1 base from V and 6 from J, leaving 7 bases between them. Germline assignment: CDR1 SGHDT and CDR2 YYEEEE. CDR3 sequence: CASSLWRNGYTF. In DNA form, the CDR3 reads TGTGCCAGCAGCTTGTGGCGCAATGGCTACACCTTC.

This clonotype was counted a few times. The chain carries TRBV28 and TRBJ2-3, with 11 bases fitting TRBD2. The germline CDR1 and CDR2 sequences are MDHEN and SYDVKM. The CDR3 sequence is 16 residues long. Trimming took 5 bases from V and 3 from J; bases not matched to a gene: 7. The chain's CDR3 is CASSPRLAGRTDTQYF. The CDR3 DNA is TGTGCCAGCAGTCCGAGACTAGCGGGAAGGACAGATACGCAGTATTTT.

To note about this clonotype: This sequence is one base from a far larger clone and is likely a read error. The genes are TRBV3-1 and TRBJ2-3, with D possibly matching TRBD2 (5 bases). The CDR3 runs 14 residues. The V gene's germline CDR1 is LGHDT and CDR2 YNNKEL (reference sequence). The CDR3 nucleotides are TGCGCCAGCAGCCAAGCCGAGGGCGGGGATACGCAGTATTTT. It codes for CASSQAEGGDTQYF.

About this clonotype: A much bigger clone sits one base away, suggesting this may be a read error. The chain couples TRBV5-1 to TRBJ2-1; D is perhaps TRBD1 or TRBD2 (6 bases each). Trimming left V 5 bases short and J 9 bases short, with 18 bases between. In germline, CDR1 is SGHRS, CDR2 YFSETQ. The CDR3 length is 14 residues. The CDR3 loop is CASRGPVGGGEQFF. Here the CDR3 DNA reads TGCGCCAGCAGAGGACCGGTGGGGGGCGGTGAGCAGTTCTTC.

Concerning this clonotype itself: This could be a read error, since a much larger clone is one nucleotide away. V and J are TRBV29-1 and TRBJ2-3; D may match TRBD1 or TRBD2 (5 bases each). V shed 4 bases and J shed 5 bases, with 16 bases lying between them. The germline V gene encodes CDR1 SQVTM and CDR2 ANQGSEA. The CDR3 length is 14 residues. This CDR3 reads CSVVSGRRLDTQYF. The DNA of the CDR3 is TGCAGCGTTGTTTCGGGGCGGCGTCTAGATACGCAGTATTTT.

This clonotype has a count of ten or more. The chain links TRBV5-1 to TRBJ2-5, with 9 bases matching TRBD1. V lost 4 bases, J lost 1 base, and 5 bases stayed unmatched. This CDR3 has 15 amino acids. CDR1 is SGHRS, CDR2 YFSETQ, per germline. CDR3 protein: CASSGGTGTQETQYF. CDR3 sequence (DNA): TGCGCCAGCAGCGGCGGGACAGGGACCCAAGAGACCCAGTACTTC.

A word on this clonotype: A read error is possible here, since a much larger clone lies one base away. The V and J genes are TRBV28 and TRBJ2-7; maybe TRBD1 (6 bases). The CDR3 is made up of 16 amino acids. CDR1 and CDR2 from the germline V gene are MDHEN and SYDVKM. Trimming stripped 4 bases from V and 2 bases from J, with 18 bases between. CDR3 bases: TGTGCCAGCAGTTCACCGTACAGGGTGTCCCCCTACGAGCAGTACTTC. Translated, it gives CASSSPYRVSPYEQYF.

The chain links TRBV3-1 to TRBJ2-1; 10 nucleotides match TRBD1. Germline-derived CDR1 and CDR2 are LGHDT and YNNKEL (reference sequence). Germline trimming cut 0 bases from V and 10 bases from J; bases unmatched to any gene: 9. The CDR3 has 16 amino acids. CDR3 residues: CASSQDGTGALEEQFF. The CDR3 coding sequence is TGTGCCAGCAGCCAAGATGGGACAGGGGCGTTGGAGGAGCAGTTCTTC.

This clonotype occurred many times. This likely stems from a read error, as it lies one base from a far larger clone. The genes are TRBV6-6 and TRBJ1-1, with D possibly being TRBD1 (6 bases). CDR1 and CDR2 (germline): MNHNY, SVGAGI (reference sequence). The CDR3 extends over 18 amino acids. CDR3 region: CASSYMGTQGKLNAEAFF. CDR3 nucleotide sequence: TGTGCCAGCAGTTATATGGGGACACAGGGAAAGTTGAACGCTGAAGCTTTCTTT.

This clonotype has just one count. A much larger clone lies one base from this, so it may be a read error. The chain is built from TRBV29-1 and TRBJ1-4; D is possibly TRBD1 (5 bases). V lost 4 bases and J 8 bases, leaving 17 bases between the germline ends. CDR3 length: 14 residues. CDR1 and CDR2 (germline): SQVTM, ANQGSEA. Here the CDR3 reads CSVVSAGTGEKLFF. The CDR3 nucleotides read TGCAGCGTTGTCTCGGCTGGGACTGGGGAAAAACTGTTTTTT.

This clonotype was found many times. The chain combines TRBV20-1 with TRBJ2-1; 9 bases align to TRBD2. The CDR3 consists of 16 residues. After removal of 3 bases from V and 6 bases from J, the junction contained 12 bases not matched to a gene. Germline CDR1 and CDR2: DFQATT and SNEGSKA (reference sequence). The CDR3 DNA reads TGCAGTGCTAGGTCTTTAGCGGGAGTAACCGCCAATGAGCAGTTCTTC. Translated: CSARSLAGVTANEQFF.

There are a few counts of this clonotype. The CDR3 loop is CASTATGSGNTIYF. In nucleotides, the CDR3 is TGTGCCAGCACCGCGACAGGGTCTGGAAACACCATATATTTT. The chain joins TRBV28 to TRBJ1-3, with 7 bases that match TRBD1. CDR1 is MDHEN, CDR2 SYDVKM, per germline. V lost 7 bases and J lost 1; bases outside the gene matches: 4. This CDR3 has 14 residues. The complete variable domain, with remaining parts taken from reference TRBV28 and TRBJ1-3, reads DVKVTQSSRYLVKRTGEKVFLECVQDMDHENMFWYRQDPGLGLRLIYFSYDVKMKEKGDIPEGYSVSREKKERFSLILESASTNQTSMYLCASTATGSGNTIYFGEGSWLTVV.

Turning to this clonotype: A read error may be the cause here, since a much bigger clone is one base away. V gene TRBV30 combines with J gene TRBJ2-3; no clear D. The germline gives CDR1 GTSNPN, CDR2 SVGIG (reference sequence). The ends were cut back, 1 base at V and 4 bases at J, with 9 bases in the middle. This CDR3 is built from 13 residues. DNA for the CDR3: TGTGCCTGGAGTGCCCCGTTGTCAGATACGCAGTATTTT. This sequence encodes CAWSAPLSDTQYF. The variable domain in full, completed from reference TRBV30 and TRBJ2-3, reads SQTIHQWPATLVQPVGSPLSLECTVEGTSNPNLYWYRQAAGRGLQLLFYSVGIGQISSEVPQNLSASRPQDRQFILSSKKLLLSDSGFYLCAWSAPLSDTQYFGPGTRLTVL.

This clonotype was observed at least ten times. The gene calls are TRBV20-1 and TRBJ1-4, with D uncertain. The CDR3 has 14 residues. The germline V gene encodes CDR1 DFQATT and CDR2 SNEGSKA (reference sequence). V dropped 6 bases and J dropped 0 bases, with 11 bases sitting between them. The CDR3 nucleotides are TGCAGTGCCCGAAGGTCTTCAACTAATGAAAAACTGTTTTTT. It is translated as CSARRSSTNEKLFF.

This clonotype has a count of ten or more. The V call is TRBV20-1, the J call TRBJ2-2; 9 nucleotides agree with TRBD2. The CDR3 runs to 18 residues. Germline lookup yields CDR1 DFQATT and CDR2 SNEGSKA (reference sequence). The trim removed 0 bases at V and 1 base at J, leaving 9 bases unmatched. The CDR3 DNA follows: TGCAGTGCTAGAGAATCGCCTAGCGGGAAAAGGAACACCGGGGAGCTGTTTTTT. It is translated as CSARESPSGKRNTGELFF.

This clonotype was counted ten times or more. This sequence joins TRBV21-1 and TRBJ2-2; the tabulated D call, TRBD1, remains unverified against the DNA. TRBV21-1 is tagged as a pseudogene. CDR3 length: 14 amino acids. The CDR3 reads CASSQKTGVGELFF. In nucleotides, the CDR3 is TGTGCCAGCAGCCAAAAGACAGGGGTCGGGGAGCTGTTTTTT.

The table lists this clonotype with many counts. The chain is built from TRBV20-1 and TRBJ2-1, with D tentatively TRBD2 (6 bases). V was trimmed by 6 bases and J by 0 bases, leaving 12 bases between them. The CDR3 has 14 residues. Germline V lookup: CDR1 DFQATT, CDR2 SNEGSKA (reference sequence). CDR3 in amino acids: CSAPGRGSYNEQFF. CDR3 DNA sequence: TGCAGTGCACCGGGGCGGGGCTCCTACAATGAGCAGTTCTTC.

This clonotype was found a few times. The chain employs TRBV29-1 and TRBJ2-3, with D hard to call. Trimming cost V 4 bases and J 6 bases, with 2 bases left between them. This CDR3 has 9 amino acids. CDR1 is SQVTM and CDR2 is ANQGSEA in the germline V gene. The CDR3 loop is CSVGDTQYF. The CDR3 coding sequence is TGCAGCGTTGGCGATACGCAGTATTTT.